The T cell receptor beta chain under discussion was sequenced for a study of blood T cell repertoires in COVID-19. Study summary: The United States, Italy and Spain provided the acute and convalescent COVID-19 samples. PBMCs, B-cell-depleted T cells, or T cells were the source of the cDNA or gDNA that made up the material.

Per the original methods: Estimation of nucleated cell counts relied on the amplification of reference gene primers. Sequencing used immunoSEQ multiplex PCR; TCRdb keeps in-frame clones, though not all of them. The D gene and trimming were derived from the DNA, and the V and J assignments and clone size from that table. Here the sample spans tens of thousands of clones, nearly 90% being singletons. The CDR3 extends over 15 amino acids. V dropped 4 bases and J dropped 6; count of bases not matched to a gene: 4. Looked up from germline, CDR1 is SGHNT and CDR2 is YENEEA. The Seattle site enrolled patients during active infection and followed them longitudinally.

Sequencing was performed on peripheral blood. This clonotype originated in a man aged 60 to 69 with COVID-19, enrolled during active disease. The chain combines TRBV11-3 with TRBJ2-1; 12 bases agree with TRBD1. CDR3 loop: CASSSGQGAFNEQFF. CDR3 nucleotides: TGTGCCAGCAGCTCGGGACAGGGGGCCTTCAATGAGCAGTTCTTC.